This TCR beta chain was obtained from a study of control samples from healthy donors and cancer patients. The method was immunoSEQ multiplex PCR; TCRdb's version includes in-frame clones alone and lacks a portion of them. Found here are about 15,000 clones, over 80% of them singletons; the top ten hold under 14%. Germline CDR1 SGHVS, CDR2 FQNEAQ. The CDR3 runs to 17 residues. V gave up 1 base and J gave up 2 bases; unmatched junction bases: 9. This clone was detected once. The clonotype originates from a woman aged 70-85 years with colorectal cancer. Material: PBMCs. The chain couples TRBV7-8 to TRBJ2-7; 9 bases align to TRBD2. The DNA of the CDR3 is TGTGCCAGCAGCTTAGTGGCTAGCGGGGTTGGGGCCTACGAGCAGTACTTC. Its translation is CASSLVASGVGAYEQYF.